This T cell receptor beta chain was captured in a study of T-cell memory formation after mild COVID-19. In TCRdb, the 5' RACE reads were re-called with MiXCR into one record per CDR3 protein. Among roughly 150,000 distinct CDR3 sequences listed, approximately 15% were seen once. The CDR3 sequence is 15 residues long. V was pared by 0 bases and J by 2 bases, with 8 bases between. The V gene's germline CDR1 is MNHEY and CDR2 SMNVEV (reference sequence). The sequenced sample consisted of PBMCs or a T cell subset sorted from them (not recorded which). This rearrangement joins TRBV27 to TRBJ2-1; D ambiguous. This clonotype originated in an adult woman who had mild COVID-19 (a few samples of this study predate the infection). Cell type and time point are not known. The CDR3 region has the DNA TGTGCCAGCAGTTTATCTGCCTATGCCTACAATGAGCAGTTCTTC. It encodes CASSLSAYAYNEQFF.